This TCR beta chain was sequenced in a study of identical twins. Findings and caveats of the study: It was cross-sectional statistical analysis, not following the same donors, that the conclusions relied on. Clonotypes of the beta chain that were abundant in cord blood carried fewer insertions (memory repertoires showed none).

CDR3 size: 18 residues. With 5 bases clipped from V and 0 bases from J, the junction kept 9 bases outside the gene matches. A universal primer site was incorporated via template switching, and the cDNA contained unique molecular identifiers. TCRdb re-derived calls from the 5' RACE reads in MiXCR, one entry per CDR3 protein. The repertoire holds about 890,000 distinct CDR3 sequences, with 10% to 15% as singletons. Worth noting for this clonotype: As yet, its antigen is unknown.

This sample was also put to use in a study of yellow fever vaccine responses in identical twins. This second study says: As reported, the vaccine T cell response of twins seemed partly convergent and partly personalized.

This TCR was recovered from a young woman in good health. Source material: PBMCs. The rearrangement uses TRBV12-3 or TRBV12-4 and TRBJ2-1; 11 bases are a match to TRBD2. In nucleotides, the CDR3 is TGTGCCAGCAGTAGCCGGTCTAGCGGGAGGAGCTCCTACAATGAGCAGTTCTTC. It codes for CASSSRSSGRSSYNEQFF.